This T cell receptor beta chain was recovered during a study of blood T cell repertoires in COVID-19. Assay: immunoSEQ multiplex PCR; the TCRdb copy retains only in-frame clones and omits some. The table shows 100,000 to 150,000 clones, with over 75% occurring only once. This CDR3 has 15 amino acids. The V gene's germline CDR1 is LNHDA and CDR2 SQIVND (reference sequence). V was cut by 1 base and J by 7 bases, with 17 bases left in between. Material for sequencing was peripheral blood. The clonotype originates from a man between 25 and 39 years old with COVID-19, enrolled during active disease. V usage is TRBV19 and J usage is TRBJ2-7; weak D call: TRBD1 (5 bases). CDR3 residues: CASSIVGRTWQEQYF. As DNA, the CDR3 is TGTGCCAGTAGTATAGTCGGACGGACATGGCAAGAGCAGTACTTC.